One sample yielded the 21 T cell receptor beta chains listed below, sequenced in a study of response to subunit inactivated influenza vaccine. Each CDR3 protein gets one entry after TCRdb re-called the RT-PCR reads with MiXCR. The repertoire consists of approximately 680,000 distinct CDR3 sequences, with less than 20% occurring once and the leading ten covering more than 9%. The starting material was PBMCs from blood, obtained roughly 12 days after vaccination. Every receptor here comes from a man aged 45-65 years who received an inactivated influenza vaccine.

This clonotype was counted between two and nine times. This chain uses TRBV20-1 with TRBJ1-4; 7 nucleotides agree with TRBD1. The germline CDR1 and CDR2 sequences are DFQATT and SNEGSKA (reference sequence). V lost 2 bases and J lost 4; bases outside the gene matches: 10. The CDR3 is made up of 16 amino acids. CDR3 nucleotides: TGCAGTGCTAGAACTCTCCAGGGGGGCCGTAATGAAAAACTGTTTTTT. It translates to CSARTLQGGRNEKLFF.

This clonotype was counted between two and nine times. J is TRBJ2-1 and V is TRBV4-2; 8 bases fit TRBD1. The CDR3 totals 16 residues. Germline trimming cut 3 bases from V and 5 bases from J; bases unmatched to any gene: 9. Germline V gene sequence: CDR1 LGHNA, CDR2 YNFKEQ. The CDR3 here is CASSQEDRAINNEQFF. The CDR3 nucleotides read TGTGCCAGCAGCCAGGAGGACAGGGCGATAAACAATGAGCAGTTCTTC.

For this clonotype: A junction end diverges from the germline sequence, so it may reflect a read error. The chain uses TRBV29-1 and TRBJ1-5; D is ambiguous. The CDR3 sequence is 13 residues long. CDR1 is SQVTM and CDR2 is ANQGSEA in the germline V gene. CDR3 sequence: CSVEEASNEPQHF. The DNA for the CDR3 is TGCAGCGTTGAAGAGGCAAGCAATGAGCCCCAGCATTTT.

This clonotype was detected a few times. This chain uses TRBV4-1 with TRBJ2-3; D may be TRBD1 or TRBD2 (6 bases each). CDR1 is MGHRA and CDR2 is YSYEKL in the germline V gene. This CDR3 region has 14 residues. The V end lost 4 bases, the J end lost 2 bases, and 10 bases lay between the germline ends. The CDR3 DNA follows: TGCGCCAGCAGCCCCAGGGGACTCACAGATACGCAGTATTTT. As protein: CASSPRGLTDTQYF.

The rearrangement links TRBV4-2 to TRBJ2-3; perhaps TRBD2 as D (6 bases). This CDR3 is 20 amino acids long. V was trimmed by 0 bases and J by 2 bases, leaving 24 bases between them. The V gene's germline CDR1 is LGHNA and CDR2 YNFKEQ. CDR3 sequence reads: CASSQEYSLGQRVYTDTQYF. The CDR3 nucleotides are TGTGCCAGCAGCCAAGAATATAGCCTGGGGCAGCGGGTGTACACAGATACGCAGTATTTT.

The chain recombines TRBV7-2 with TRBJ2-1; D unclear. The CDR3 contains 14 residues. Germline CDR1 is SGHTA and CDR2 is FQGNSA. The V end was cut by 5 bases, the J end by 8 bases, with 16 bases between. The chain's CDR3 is CASSSVRRHHEQFF. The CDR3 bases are TGTGCCAGCAGCAGCGTTCGCAGGCATCATGAGCAGTTCTTC.

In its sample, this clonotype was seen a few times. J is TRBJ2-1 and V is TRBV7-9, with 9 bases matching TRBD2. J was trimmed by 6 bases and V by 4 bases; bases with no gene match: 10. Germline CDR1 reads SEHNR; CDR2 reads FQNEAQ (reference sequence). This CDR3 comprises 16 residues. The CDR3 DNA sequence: TGTGCCAGCAGCTCCTCGATAGCGGGAGTGGGCAATGAGCAGTTCTTC. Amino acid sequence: CASSSSIAGVGNEQFF.

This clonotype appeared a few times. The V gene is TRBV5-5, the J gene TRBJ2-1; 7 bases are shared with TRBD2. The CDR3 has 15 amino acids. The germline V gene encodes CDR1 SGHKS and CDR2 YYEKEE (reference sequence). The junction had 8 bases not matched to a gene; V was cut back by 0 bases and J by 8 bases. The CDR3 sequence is CASSLGGGQGYEQFF. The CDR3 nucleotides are TGTGCCAGCAGCTTGGGGGGAGGGCAGGGCTATGAGCAGTTCTTC.

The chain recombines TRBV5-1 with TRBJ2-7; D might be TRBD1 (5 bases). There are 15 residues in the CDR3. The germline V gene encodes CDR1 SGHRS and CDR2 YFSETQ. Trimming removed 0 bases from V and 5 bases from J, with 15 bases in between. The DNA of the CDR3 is TGCGCCAGCAGCTTGGATCAGGGATTACCGGACGAGCAGTACTTC. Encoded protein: CASSLDQGLPDEQYF.

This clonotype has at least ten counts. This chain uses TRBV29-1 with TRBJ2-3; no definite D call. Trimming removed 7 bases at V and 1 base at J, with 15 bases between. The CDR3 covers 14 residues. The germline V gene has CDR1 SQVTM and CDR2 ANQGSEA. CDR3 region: CSADPRAGTDTQYF. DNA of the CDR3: TGCAGCGCGGATCCACGAGCCGGCACAGATACGCAGTATTTT.

DNA of the CDR3: TGTGCCAGCAGTTCCGGACAGGGTTGGACCGGGGAGCTGTTTTTT. Translating it yields CASSSGQGWTGELFF. The V and J genes are TRBV6-5 and TRBJ2-2, with 8 bases fitting TRBD1. Trimming took 4 bases from V and 5 from J; bases not matched to a gene: 6. Per the germline V gene, CDR1 is MNHEY and CDR2 is SVGAGI. The CDR3 extends over 15 amino acids.

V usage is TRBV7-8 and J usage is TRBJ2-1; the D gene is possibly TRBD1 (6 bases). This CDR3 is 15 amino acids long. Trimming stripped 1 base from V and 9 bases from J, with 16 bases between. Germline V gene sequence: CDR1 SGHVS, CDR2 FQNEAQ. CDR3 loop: CASSLVQGHFGEQFF. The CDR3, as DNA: TGTGCCAGCAGCTTAGTCCAGGGGCATTTCGGTGAGCAGTTCTTC.

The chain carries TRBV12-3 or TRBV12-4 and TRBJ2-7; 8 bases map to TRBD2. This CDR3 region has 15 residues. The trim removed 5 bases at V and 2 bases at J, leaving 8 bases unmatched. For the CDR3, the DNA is TGTGCCAGCAGTCCCGGGGGGGACCCGACCTACGAGCAGTACTTC. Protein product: CASSPGGDPTYEQYF.

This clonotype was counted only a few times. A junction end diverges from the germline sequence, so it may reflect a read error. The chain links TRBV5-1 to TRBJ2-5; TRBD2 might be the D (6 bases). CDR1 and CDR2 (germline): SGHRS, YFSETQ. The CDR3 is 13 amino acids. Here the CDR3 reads CASSVPGEEAQYF. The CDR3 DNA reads TGCGCCAGCAGCGTACCGGGGGAAGAGGCCCAGTACTTC.

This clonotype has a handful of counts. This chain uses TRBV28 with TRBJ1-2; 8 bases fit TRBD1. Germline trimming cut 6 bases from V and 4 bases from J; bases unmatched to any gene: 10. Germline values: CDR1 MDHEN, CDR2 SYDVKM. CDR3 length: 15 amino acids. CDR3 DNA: TGTGCCAGCAGGGCCGATGGACAGGGAACCTATGGCTACACCTTC. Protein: CASRADGQGTYGYTF.

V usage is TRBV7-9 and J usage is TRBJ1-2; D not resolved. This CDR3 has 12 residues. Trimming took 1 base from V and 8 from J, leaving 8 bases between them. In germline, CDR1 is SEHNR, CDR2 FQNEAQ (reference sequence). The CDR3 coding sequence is TGTGCCAGCAGCTTAGGTCCTGGAGGCTACACCTTC. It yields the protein CASSLGPGGYTF. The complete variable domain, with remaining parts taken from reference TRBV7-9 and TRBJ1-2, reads DTGVSQNPRHKITKRGQNVTFRCDPISEHNRLYWYRQTLGQGPEFLTYFQNEAQLEKSRLLSDRFSAERPKGSFSTLEIQRTEQGDSAMYLCASSLGPGGYTFGSGTRLTVV.

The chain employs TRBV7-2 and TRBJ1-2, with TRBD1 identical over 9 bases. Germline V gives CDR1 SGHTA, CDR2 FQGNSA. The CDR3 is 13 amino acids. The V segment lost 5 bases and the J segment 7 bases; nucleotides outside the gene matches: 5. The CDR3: CASSADRGGGYTF. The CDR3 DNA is TGTGCCAGCAGCGCAGACAGGGGGGGTGGCTACACCTTC. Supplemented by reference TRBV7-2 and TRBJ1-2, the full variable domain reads GAGVSQSPSNKVTEKGKDVELRCDPISGHTALYWYRQSLGQGLEFLIYFQGNSAPDKSGLPSDRFSAERTGGSVSTLTIQRTQQEDSAVYLCASSADRGGGYTFGSGTRLTVV.

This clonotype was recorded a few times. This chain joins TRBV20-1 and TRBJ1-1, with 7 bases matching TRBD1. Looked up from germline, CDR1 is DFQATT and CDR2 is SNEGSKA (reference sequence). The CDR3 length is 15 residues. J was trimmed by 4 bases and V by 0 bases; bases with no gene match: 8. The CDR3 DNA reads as TGCAGTGCTAGAGAACAGGGGACCTTCAGCACTGAAGCTTTCTTT. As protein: CSAREQGTFSTEAFF.

The CDR3 DNA reads as TGTGCCAGCAGTTTCGCGGCTAGCGGGGCTTCTAGCACAGATACGCAGTATTTT. It is translated as CASSFAASGASSTDTQYF. V and J are TRBV27 and TRBJ2-3; 9 positions match TRBD2. This CDR3 comprises 18 residues. Germline V gives CDR1 MNHEY, CDR2 SMNVEV (reference sequence). V lost 3 bases to trimming and J lost 0 bases; unmatched junction nucleotides: 10.

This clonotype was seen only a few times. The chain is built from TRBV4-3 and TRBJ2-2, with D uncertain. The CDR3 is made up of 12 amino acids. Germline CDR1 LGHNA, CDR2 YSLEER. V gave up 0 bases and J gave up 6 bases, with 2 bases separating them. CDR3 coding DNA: TGCGCCAGCAGCCAAGAAGCCGGGGAGCTGTTTTTT. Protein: CASSQEAGELFF.

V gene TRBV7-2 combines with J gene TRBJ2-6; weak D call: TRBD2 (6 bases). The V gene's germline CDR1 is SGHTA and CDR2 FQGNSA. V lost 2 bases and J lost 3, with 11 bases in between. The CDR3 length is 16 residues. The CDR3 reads CASSLSGGFGANVLTF. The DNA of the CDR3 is TGTGCCAGCAGCTTATCTGGAGGGTTTGGGGCCAACGTCCTGACTTTC. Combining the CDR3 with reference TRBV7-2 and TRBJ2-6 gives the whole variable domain GAGVSQSPSNKVTEKGKDVELRCDPISGHTALYWYRQSLGQGLEFLIYFQGNSAPDKSGLPSDRFSAERTGGSVSTLTIQRTQQEDSAVYLCASSLSGGFGANVLTFGAGSRLTVL.